This T cell receptor (beta chain) was identified in a study of identical twins. One entry per CDR3 protein results from TCRdb running MiXCR on the 5' RACE reads. Of about 190,000 distinct CDR3 sequences in the sample, 15% were seen once. The germline CDR1 and CDR2 sequences are MNHEY and SMNVEV (reference sequence). V lost 3 bases to trimming and J lost 0 bases, with 12 bases between them. The CDR3 is 15 amino acids. This same sample was also part of a study on T cells expressing NK-cell markers.

This receptor was identified in a woman between 18 and 29 years old in good health. J is TRBJ2-7 and V is TRBV27, with D possibly matching TRBD1 (6 bases). The specimen was CD8+ T cells sorted from blood. In nucleotides, the CDR3 is TGTGCCAGCAGTTTCACAGGGTTTAGCTCCTACGAGCAGTACTTC. Its translation: CASSFTGFSSYEQYF.